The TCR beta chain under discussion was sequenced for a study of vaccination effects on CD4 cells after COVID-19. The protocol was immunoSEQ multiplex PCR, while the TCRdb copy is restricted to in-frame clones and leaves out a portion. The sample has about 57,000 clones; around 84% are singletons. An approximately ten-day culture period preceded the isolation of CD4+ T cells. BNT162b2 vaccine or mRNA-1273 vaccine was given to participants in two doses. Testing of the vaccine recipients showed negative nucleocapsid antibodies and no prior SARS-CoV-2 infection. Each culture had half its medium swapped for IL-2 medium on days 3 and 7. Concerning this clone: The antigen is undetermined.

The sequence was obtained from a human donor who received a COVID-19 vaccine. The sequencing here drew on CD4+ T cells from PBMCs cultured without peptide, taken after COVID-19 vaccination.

The CDR3 protein is CAGGTPAGNTIYF. In nucleotides, the CDR3 is TGTGCCGGGGGGACTCCTGCAGGAAACACCATATATTTT. The chain uses TRBV30 and TRBJ1-3, with TRBD1 as a possible D gene (5 bases). V shed 8 bases and J shed 4 bases, with 15 bases lying between them. CDR3 size: 13 residues. CDR1 is GTSNPN, CDR2 SVGIG, per germline (reference sequence). Together with reference TRBV30 and TRBJ1-3, the CDR3 gives the full variable domain: SQTIHQWPATLVQPVGSPLSLECTVEGTSNPNLYWYRQAAGRGLQLLFYSVGIGQISSEVPQNLSASRPQDRQFILSSKKLLLSDSGFYLCAGGTPAGNTIYFGEGSWLTVV.